This TCR beta chain is drawn from a study of shared clonotypes between healthy human individuals (dated by TCRdb to the early 2020s). Turning to the overall study: Two women and a few men aged 18 to 49 years were included in the cohort. For each donor, CD4 naive and CD4 memory were each run on three plates, CD8 naive on two plates, and CD8 memory on one plate. Blood TCR repertoires of five healthy adults were deeply sequenced to estimate repertoire size and the extent of clonotype sharing between individuals. To increase sequencing depth and limit assay-specific biases, different laboratories used diverse techniques to prepare libraries and sequence TCR repertoires. Between about 0.94 and 10 billion PBMCs per donor were obtained by leukapheresis.

As to this clone: What this receptor recognizes is not known. There are no base qualities to consult, and no much larger clone falls within one base.

TCR CDR3 regions were amplified from genomic DNA by multiplex PCR using the deep immunoSEQ assay. For each cell subset, the extracted genomic DNA was distributed evenly across all wells of several immunoSEQ 96-well plates, and each plate served as one replicate. Each replicate PCR for sorted subsets received roughly 0.2 ug genomic DNA, equal to roughly 30,000 T cell genomes. The purified libraries were quantified using a Qubit 3.0 fluorometer, sized with a Bioanalyzer 2100, and then quantified again using the KAPA Library Quantification kit. A separate single-read 150-cycle Illumina NextSeq 550 flow cell was used to sequence each immunoSEQ 96-well plate. The paper's data handling went like this. Because the immunoSEQ output held only junctional sequences and lacked quality scores, the filtering could not match the filtering applied to full-length reads. To assign V/J genes and CDR3, sequences were annotated against IMGT germline references using PyIR, a Python wrapper for IgBLAST v1.9. Any read was removed if the V/J assignment was weak (E-value above 1e-6), the CDR3 was missing, or the read contained stop codons, out-of-frame junctions, or ambiguous translated residues. V3J clonotypes were defined as sequences sharing an identical inferred V gene, J gene, and CDR3 amino acid sequence. The percentage overlap between two repertoires was calculated by dividing the number of shared unique clonotypes by the size of the smaller repertoire. Three approaches were used to assess repertoire richness: RTK rarefaction, the Chao1 estimator, and Recon v2.1 estimates of unobserved clonotypes. Generation probabilities were computed with OLGA for all TCRbeta clonotypes obtained by the gDNA method from four donors. Entries here come from immuneACCESS through TCRdb and include only in-frame sequences with V and J called. Some clones fail to appear in such tables; in the studies checked, an unresolved V gene covers under half of the shortfall, and the cause of the remainder is unknown. V and J calls plus clone size are reproduced from that table; the DNA served to infer D and trimming. This sample gives roughly 2 million clones in total; about 95% of them show up just once. Of the sample, 0.9% to 1.3% is held by the ten largest clones.

For the CD8 naive samples, CD45RO-negative cells were positively selected for CCR7, yielding a CD45RA+CCR7+ population from which TemRA cells were excluded. The donors were healthy, HIV-negative adults with no recently reported acute infections or vaccinations. Every donor was a Caucasian adult residing in Nashville, Tennessee, USA. After blood collection by leukapheresis, PBMCs were isolated using Ficoll-Histopaque density gradient centrifugation and then cryopreserved in the vapor phase of liquid nitrogen. Analytical flow cytometry was used to check the purity and quantity of every magnetically sorted T cell population. From each sorted fraction, genomic DNA was isolated and quantified by UV absorbance on a Nanodrop 2000c. Summary of the overall study and its limitations: Sampling was restricted to blood, and TCR repertoires in tissues likely differ from the TCR repertoires found in blood. Higher generation probabilities were observed for clonotypes shared by all four sorted-subset donors than for non-shared clonotypes. About 5% of naive CD4, approximately 3.7% of naive CD8, 2.3% of memory CD4, and approximately 0.39% of memory CD8 clonotypes were shared across several donors. Because the study included only a small number of donors, the genetic and exposure-history diversity represented was limited. Incomplete sequencing was indicated by rarefaction of sorted-subset datasets, despite the large sequencing depth. Naive subsets generally had larger estimated clonotype richness than memory subsets. Pairwise subsampling indicated that sequencing depth was expected to affect the degree of clonotype sharing among donors.

Counted from cysteine to phenylalanine, this CDR3 has 16 amino acids. The DNA shown is the 48-base CDR3, in frame from base 1. V is cut by 5 bases and J by 4 bases, and the space between the germline ends is 20 bases. CDR1 and CDR2 were assigned from the germline V gene (reference sequence) as SEHNR and FQNEAQ. Recombination linked TRBV7-9 to TRBJ1-1; the D gene lacks a confident call. This receptor was obtained from a man between 18 and 35 years old in good health. The sequenced sample consisted of naive CD8+ T cells sorted from blood. What the cell subset or site label conveys for this sample: CD45RA+CCR7+. The DNA sequence reads TGTGCCAGCAGCCCCGGACCACAGACGGTTTCCACTGAAGCTTTCTTT. Its product reads: CASSPGPQTVSTEAFF.